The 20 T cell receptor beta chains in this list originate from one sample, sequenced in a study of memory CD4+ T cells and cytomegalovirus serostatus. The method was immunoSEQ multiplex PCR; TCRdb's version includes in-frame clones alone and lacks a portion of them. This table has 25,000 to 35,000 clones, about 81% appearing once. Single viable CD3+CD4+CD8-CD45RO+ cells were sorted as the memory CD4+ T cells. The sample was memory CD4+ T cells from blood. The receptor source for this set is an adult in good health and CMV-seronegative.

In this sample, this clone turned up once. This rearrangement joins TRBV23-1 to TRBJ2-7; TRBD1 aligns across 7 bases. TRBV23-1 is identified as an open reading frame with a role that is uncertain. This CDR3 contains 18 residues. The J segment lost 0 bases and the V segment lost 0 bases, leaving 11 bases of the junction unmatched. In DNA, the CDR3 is TGCGCCAGCAGTCAATCAGGTACGACAGGGATCAGCTCCTACGAGCAGTACTTC. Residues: CASSQSGTTGISSYEQYF.

CDR3 protein: CSVEIMASGYNEQFF. In DNA, the CDR3 is TGCAGCGTTGAAATTATGGCTAGCGGGTACAATGAGCAGTTCTTC. The chain couples TRBV29-1 to TRBJ2-1, with 8 positions matching TRBD2. V shed 2 bases, J shed 4 bases, and the junction held 7 bases outside the gene matches. This CDR3 region has 15 residues. Germline V gene data show CDR1 as SQVTM and CDR2 as ANQGSEA.

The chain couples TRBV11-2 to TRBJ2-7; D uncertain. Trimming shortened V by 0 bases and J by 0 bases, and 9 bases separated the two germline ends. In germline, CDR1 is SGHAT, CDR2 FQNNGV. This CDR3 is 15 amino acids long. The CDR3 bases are TGTGCCAGCAGCTTAGACAGGCAGAGCTCCTACGAGCAGTACTTC. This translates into CASSLDRQSSYEQYF.

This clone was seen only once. CDR3 nucleotides: TGTGCCAGCGGGCCAGGTGGGGGCGCTACTAACTATGGCTACACCTTC. It encodes CASGPGGGATNYGYTF. The J gene is TRBJ1-2, the V gene TRBV27; the D gene is possibly TRBD1 (6 bases). The CDR3 has 16 amino acids. From germline, CDR1 is MNHEY and CDR2 SMNVEV (reference sequence). V was clipped by 8 bases and J by 0 bases, with 19 bases between them.

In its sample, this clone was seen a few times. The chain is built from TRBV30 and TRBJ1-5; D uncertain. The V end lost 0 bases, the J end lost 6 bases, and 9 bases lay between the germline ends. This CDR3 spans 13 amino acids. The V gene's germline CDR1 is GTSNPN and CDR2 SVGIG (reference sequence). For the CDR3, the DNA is TGTGCCTGGAGTGTGGACGCTGCTCAGCCCCAGCATTTT. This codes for CAWSVDAAQPQHF.

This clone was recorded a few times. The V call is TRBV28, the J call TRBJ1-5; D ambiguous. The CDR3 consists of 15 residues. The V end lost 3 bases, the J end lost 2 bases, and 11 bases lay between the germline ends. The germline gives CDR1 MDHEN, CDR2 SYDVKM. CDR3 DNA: TGTGCCAGCAGTTTTGGGGAGGGTGGCAATCAGCCCCAGCATTTT. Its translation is CASSFGEGGNQPQHF. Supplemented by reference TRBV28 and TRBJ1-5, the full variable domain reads DVKVTQSSRYLVKRTGEKVFLECVQDMDHENMFWYRQDPGLGLRLIYFSYDVKMKEKGDIPEGYSVSREKKERFSLILESASTNQTSMYLCASSFGEGGNQPQHFGDGTRLSIL.

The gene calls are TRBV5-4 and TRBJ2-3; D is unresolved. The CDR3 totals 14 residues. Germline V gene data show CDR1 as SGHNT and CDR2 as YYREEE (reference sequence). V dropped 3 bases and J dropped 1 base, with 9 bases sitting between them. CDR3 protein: CASSSAEGTDTQYF. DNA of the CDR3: TGTGCCAGCAGCTCGGCCGAAGGCACAGATACGCAGTATTTT.

The CDR3 sequence: CASSLGTEAFF. DNA of the CDR3: TGTGCCAGCAGCTTAGGCACTGAAGCTTTCTTT. The chain links TRBV7-8 to TRBJ1-1; D remains ambiguous. Trimming removed 1 base from V and 4 bases from J, with 1 base in between. The CDR3 loop spans 11 amino acids. CDR1 and CDR2 from the germline V gene are SGHVS and FQNEAQ.

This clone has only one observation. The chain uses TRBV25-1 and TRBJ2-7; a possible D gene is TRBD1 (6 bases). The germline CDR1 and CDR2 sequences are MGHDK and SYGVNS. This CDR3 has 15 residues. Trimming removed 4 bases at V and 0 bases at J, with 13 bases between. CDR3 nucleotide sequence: TGTGCCAGCAGTGGGGGGCAGGGTAGCTCCTACGAGCAGTACTTC. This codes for CASSGGQGSSYEQYF.

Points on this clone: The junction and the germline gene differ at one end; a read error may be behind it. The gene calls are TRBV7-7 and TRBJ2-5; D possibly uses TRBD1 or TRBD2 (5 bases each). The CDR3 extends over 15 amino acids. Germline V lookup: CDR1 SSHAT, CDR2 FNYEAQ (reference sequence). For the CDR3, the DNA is TGTGCTAGCAGCCCAAGGCCAGGGAGTGAGGAGACCCAGTACTTC. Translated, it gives CASSPRPGSEETQYF.

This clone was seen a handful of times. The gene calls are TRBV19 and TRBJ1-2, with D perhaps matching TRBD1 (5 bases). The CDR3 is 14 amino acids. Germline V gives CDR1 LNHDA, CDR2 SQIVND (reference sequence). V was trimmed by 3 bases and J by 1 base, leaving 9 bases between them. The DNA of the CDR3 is TGTGCCAGTAGTATGCCAGGGATTAACTATGGCTACACCTTC. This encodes CASSMPGINYGYTF. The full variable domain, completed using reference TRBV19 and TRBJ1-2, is DGGITQSPKYLFRKEGQNVTLSCEQNLNHDAMYWYRQDPGQGLRLIYYSQIVNDFQKGDIAEGYSVSREKKESFPLTVTSAQKNPTAFYLCASSMPGINYGYTFGSGTRLTVV.

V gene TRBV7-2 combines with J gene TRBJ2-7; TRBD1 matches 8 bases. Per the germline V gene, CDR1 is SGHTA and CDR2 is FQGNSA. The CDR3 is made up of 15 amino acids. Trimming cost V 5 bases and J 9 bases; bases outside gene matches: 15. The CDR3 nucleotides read TGTGCCAGCAGCACCTCTAGGGCGGGACAGGCTACGCAGTACTTC. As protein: CASSTSRAGQATQYF.

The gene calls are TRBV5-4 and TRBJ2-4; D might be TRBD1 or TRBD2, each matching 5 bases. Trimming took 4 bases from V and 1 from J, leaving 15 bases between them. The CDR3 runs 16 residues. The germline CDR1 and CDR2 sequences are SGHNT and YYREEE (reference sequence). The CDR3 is CASSRDLREAKNIQYF. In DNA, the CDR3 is TGTGCCAGCAGCCGAGACCTCAGGGAGGCCAAAAACATTCAGTACTTC.

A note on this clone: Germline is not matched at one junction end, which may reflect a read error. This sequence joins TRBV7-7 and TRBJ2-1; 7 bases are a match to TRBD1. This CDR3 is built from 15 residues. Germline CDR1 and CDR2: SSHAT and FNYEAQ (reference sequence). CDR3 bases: TGTGCTAGCAGCTCCTCAGGGGGCTCCTACAATGAGCAGTTCTTC. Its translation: CASSSSGGSYNEQFF.

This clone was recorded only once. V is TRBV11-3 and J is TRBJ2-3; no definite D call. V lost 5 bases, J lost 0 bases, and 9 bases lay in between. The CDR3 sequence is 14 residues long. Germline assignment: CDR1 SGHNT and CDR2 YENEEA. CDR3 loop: CASSIVASTDTQYF. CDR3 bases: TGTGCCAGCAGCATTGTAGCTAGCACAGATACGCAGTATTTT.

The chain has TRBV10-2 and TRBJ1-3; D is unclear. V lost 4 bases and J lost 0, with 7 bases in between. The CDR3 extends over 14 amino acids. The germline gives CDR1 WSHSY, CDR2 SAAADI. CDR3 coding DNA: TGCGCCAGCAGTGCCGCCGGCTCTGGAAACACCATATATTTT. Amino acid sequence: CASSAAGSGNTIYF.

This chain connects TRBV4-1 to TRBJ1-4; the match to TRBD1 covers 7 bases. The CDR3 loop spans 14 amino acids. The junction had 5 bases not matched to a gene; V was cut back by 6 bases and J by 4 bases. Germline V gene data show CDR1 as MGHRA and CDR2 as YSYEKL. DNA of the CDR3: TGCGCCAGCAGTCGGCAGGGGGGTAATGAAAAACTGTTTTTT. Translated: CASSRQGGNEKLFF.

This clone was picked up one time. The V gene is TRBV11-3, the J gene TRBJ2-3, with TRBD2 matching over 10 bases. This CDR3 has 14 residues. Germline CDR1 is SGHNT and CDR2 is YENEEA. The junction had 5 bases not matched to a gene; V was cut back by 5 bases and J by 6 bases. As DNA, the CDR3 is TGTGCCAGCAGCAAGCGGGGGGGCGGTGATACGCAGTATTTT. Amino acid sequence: CASSKRGGGDTQYF.

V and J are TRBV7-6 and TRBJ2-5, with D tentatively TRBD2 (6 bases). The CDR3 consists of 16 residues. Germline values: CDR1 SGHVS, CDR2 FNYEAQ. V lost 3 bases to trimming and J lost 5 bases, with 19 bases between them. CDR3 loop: CASSFQTGTGPETQYF. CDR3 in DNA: TGTGCCAGCAGCTTCCAAACCGGGACTGGGCCCGAGACCCAGTACTTC.

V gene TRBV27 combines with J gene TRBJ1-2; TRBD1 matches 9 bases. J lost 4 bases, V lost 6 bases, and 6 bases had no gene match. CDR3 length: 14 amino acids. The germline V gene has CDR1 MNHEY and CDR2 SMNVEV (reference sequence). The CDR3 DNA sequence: TGTGCCAGCAGGGGACAGGGTAAGGGCTATGGCTACACCTTC. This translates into CASRGQGKGYGYTF.